The sample holds many counts of the clone carrying this T cell receptor beta chain. As yet, its antigen is unknown. This entry belongs to a study of regulatory T cells in long-lasting Graves disease. Study observations and caveats: Persistent patients had a count of shared public clonotypes (more than 2,500) that exceeded that of new patients (around 960).

V was shortened by 8 bases and J by 2 bases, with 27 bases between the two germline ends. Germline CDR1 and CDR2: SNHLY and FYNNEI. The length of the CDR3 is 18 residues. The TCR beta library used iRepertoire HTBI primers with Arm-PCR amplification of CDR3. One entry per CDR3 protein, called by TCRdb with MiXCR from the multiplex PCR reads. The sample holds a few hundred thousand distinct CDR3 sequences; roughly 10% are singletons and the top ten take 15% to 20%. Stated time point: newly diagnosed GD, antithyroid drugs for less than 3 months. After RNA was extracted from PBMCs, the TCR library was made from it. This same sample was also taken into another study, of T cells in Graves' hyperthyroidism and ophthalmopathy. That report notes: Clinicians diagnosed patients from clinical symptoms, serum thyroxine and TRAb, thyroid ultrasound and orbital computed tomography.

This sequence originates from a woman younger than 35 with Graves disease. This sample comprised peripheral blood mononuclear cells (PBMCs), obtained at new diagnosis, from a patient treated with antithyroid drugs. The gene calls are TRBV2 and TRBJ1-1; perhaps TRBD1 as D (6 bases). In DNA, the CDR3 is TGTGCCAGCTATTCCCAGCGGGGGGCAGGCCACTATAACACTGAAGCTTTCTTT. It specifies CASYSQRGAGHYNTEAFF. Together with reference TRBV2 and TRBJ1-1, the CDR3 gives the full variable domain: EPEVTQTPSHQVTQMGQEVILRCVPISNHLYFYWYRQILGQKVEFLVSFYNNEISEKSEIFDDQFSVERPDGSNFTLKIRSTKLEDSAMYFCASYSQRGAGHYNTEAFFGQGTRLTVV.